The 5 T cell receptor beta chains in this list originate from one sample, sequenced in a study of blood T cell repertoires in COVID-19 (dated by TCRdb to the early 2020s). Preparation of the library involved the immunoSEQ multiplex PCR assay. Not all clones reach the TCRdb copy of this immuneACCESS table, which keeps in-frame sequences only. Checked studies attribute under half of the gap to unresolved V genes and leave the rest unexplained. Counted in this sample were around 480,000 clones; about nine tenths of them appeared once. Around 12% of the sample lies in the top ten. Sequencing was performed on peripheral blood. The receptors stem from a woman aged 45-65 years with COVID-19, enrolled during active disease.

This clone appeared a single time. CDR3 loop: CASSQAGYNSPLHF. The CDR3 nucleotides read TGTGCCAGCAGCCAAGCGGGCTATAATTCACCCCTCCACTTT. The chain recombines TRBV14 with TRBJ1-6; no firm D call. Trimming removed 1 base at V and 3 bases at J, with 4 bases between. The CDR3 loop spans 14 amino acids. Germline V CDR1 and CDR2: SGHDN, FVKESK.

J is TRBJ1-1 and V is TRBV5-1; TRBD1 agrees at 7 bases. V gave up 0 bases and J gave up 6 bases; unmatched junction bases: 2. The CDR3 has 13 residues. Germline loops: CDR1 SGHRS, CDR2 YFSETQ. CDR3 nucleotide sequence: TGCGCCAGCAGCTTGGCCCAGGGGGCTGAAGCTTTCTTT. Translating it yields CASSLAQGAEAFF.

This clone was seen more than once but under ten times. This sequence joins TRBV7-8 and TRBJ1-5; TRBD1 matches at 7 bases. Germline lookup yields CDR1 SGHVS and CDR2 FQNEAQ. This CDR3 spans 13 amino acids. The ends lost 5 bases at V and 12 bases at J; junction bases unmatched: 10. Here the CDR3 DNA reads TGTGCCAGCAGCACGGGACAGCAATTCCGCCAGCATTTT. Translating it yields CASSTGQQFRQHF.

The V call is TRBV6-2 or TRBV6-3, the J call TRBJ1-1; TRBD1 matches 7 bases. This CDR3 spans 14 amino acids. V lost 4 bases and J lost 1; bases outside the gene matches: 3. Germline-derived CDR1 and CDR2 are MNHEY and SVGEGT. The CDR3 loop is CASSFRDRNTEAFF. The CDR3 nucleotides read TGTGCCAGCAGTTTCCGGGACAGGAACACTGAAGCTTTCTTT.

The V call is TRBV5-1, the J call TRBJ1-2, with 7 bases matching TRBD1. Germline CDR1 is SGHRS and CDR2 is YFSETQ. This CDR3 comprises 13 residues. J was trimmed by 6 bases and V by 1 base; bases with no gene match: 3. CDR3 amino acids: CASSLTGAHGYTF. The CDR3 DNA is TGCGCCAGCAGCTTGACAGGGGCGCATGGCTACACCTTC.